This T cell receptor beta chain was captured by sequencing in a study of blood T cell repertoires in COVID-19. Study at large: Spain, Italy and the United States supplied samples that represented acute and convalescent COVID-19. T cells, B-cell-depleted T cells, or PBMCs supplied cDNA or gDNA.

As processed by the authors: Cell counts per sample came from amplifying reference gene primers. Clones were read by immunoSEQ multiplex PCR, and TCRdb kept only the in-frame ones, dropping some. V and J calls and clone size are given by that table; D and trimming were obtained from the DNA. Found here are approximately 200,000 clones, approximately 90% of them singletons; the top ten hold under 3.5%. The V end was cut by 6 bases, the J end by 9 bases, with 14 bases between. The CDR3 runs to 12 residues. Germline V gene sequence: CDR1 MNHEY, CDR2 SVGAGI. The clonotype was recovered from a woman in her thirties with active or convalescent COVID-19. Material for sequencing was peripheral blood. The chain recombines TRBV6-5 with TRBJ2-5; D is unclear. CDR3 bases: TGTGCCAGCAGCCCCCGGAGTGCCGCCCAGTACTTC. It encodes CASSPRSAAQYF.